These 22 T cell receptor beta chains were sequenced from one sample in a study of identical twins (dated by TCRdb to the mid-2010s). Library preparation was by 5' RACE. Sequenced using an Illumina HiSeq 2000. The public reads were reanalyzed by TCRdb: fastp trimming at Q25, MiXCR alignment, in-frame beta chains only. For every CDR3 protein sequence, its rows merge into one entry that carries the most common genes and DNA. Counted in this sample were roughly 690,000 distinct CDR3 sequences; 21% of them appeared once. The top ten clones comprise 4% to 5.5% of the sample. The sample also formed part of further work on T cells expressing NK-cell markers.

Material: PBMCs. These TCRs come from a woman between 18 and 29 years old in good health.

The rearrangement uses TRBV20-1 and TRBJ2-5; unclear D gene. Germline-derived CDR1 and CDR2 are DFQATT and SNEGSKA (reference sequence). V lost 6 bases, J lost 2 bases, and 13 bases lay in between. The CDR3 is 13 amino acids. CDR3 sequence: CSAASWQQETQYF. The CDR3 region has the DNA TGCAGTGCCGCGTCGTGGCAGCAAGAGACCCAGTACTTC.

This clonotype has a count of ten or more. V is TRBV12-5 and J is TRBJ2-4, with 7 bases identical to TRBD2. CDR1 and CDR2 (germline): LGHNT, FRNRAP. CDR3 length: 14 amino acids. V lost 7 bases, J lost 3 bases, and 6 bases stayed unmatched. Here the CDR3 reads CASAWGEGKNIQYF. Written as DNA, the CDR3 is TGTGCTAGTGCCTGGGGGGAGGGCAAAAACATTCAGTACTTC.

The CDR3 loop is CSAERTGGLNTEAFF. The CDR3 coding sequence is TGCAGTGCCGAAAGGACAGGGGGTTTGAACACTGAAGCTTTCTTT. This sequence joins TRBV20-1 and TRBJ1-1, with 10 bases lining up with TRBD1. The ends lost 6 bases at V and 0 bases at J; junction bases unmatched: 7. This CDR3 is 15 amino acids long. From germline, CDR1 is DFQATT and CDR2 SNEGSKA (reference sequence).

This clonotype was seen a few times. The chain carries TRBV5-6 and TRBJ1-1; D is undetermined. This CDR3 is built from 13 residues. From germline, CDR1 is SGHDT and CDR2 YYEEEE. Trimming left V 1 base short and J 4 bases short, with 8 bases between. CDR3 DNA sequence: TGTGCCAGCAGCTTGAGTCGGCGCACTGAAGCTTTCTTT. Translating gives CASSLSRRTEAFF.

The CDR3 region has the DNA TGTGCCTGGACTAGCGGGAGTCATATTCAGTACTTC. This codes for CAWTSGSHIQYF. The rearrangement uses TRBV30 and TRBJ2-4; 10 positions agree with TRBD2. J was trimmed by 10 bases and V by 4 bases; bases with no gene match: 4. The CDR3 covers 12 residues. Per germline, CDR1 GTSNPN and CDR2 SVGIG (reference sequence).

This chain joins TRBV20-1 and TRBJ2-5; tentative D call: TRBD2 (5 bases). Germline loops: CDR1 DFQATT, CDR2 SNEGSKA (reference sequence). With 6 bases removed from V and 3 bases from J, the gap between germline ends came to 14 bases. The CDR3 loop spans 13 amino acids. CDR3 nucleotide sequence: TGCAGTGCCATCGACTATGAGGAAGAGACCCAGTACTTC. This codes for CSAIDYEEETQYF.

This clonotype was recorded at least ten times. The rearrangement links TRBV2 to TRBJ2-3; 7 bases match TRBD2. The CDR3 is 15 residues long. Germline-derived CDR1 and CDR2 are SNHLY and FYNNEI. Trimming at V came to 8 bases and at J to 5 bases, leaving 13 bases not matched to a gene. CDR3 sequence (DNA): TGTGCCAGCCGGGGAGAGAGCGGGGTGGGAGATACGCAGTATTTT. Protein sequence: CASRGESGVGDTQYF.

This clonotype was observed a handful of times. V usage is TRBV7-9 and J usage is TRBJ1-2, with D possibly being TRBD1 (5 bases). Looked up from germline, CDR1 is SEHNR and CDR2 is FQNEAQ (reference sequence). CDR3 size: 15 residues. V dropped 0 bases and J dropped 7 bases, with 15 bases sitting between them. In nucleotides, the CDR3 is TGTGCCAGCAGCTTAGCCTACTCCAGGGCGCCTGGCTACACCTTC. Translated: CASSLAYSRAPGYTF.

In its sample, this clonotype was seen a few times. The V and J genes are TRBV6-1 and TRBJ2-4; TRBD2 matches at 12 bases. V lost 5 bases, J lost 6 bases, and 8 bases stayed unmatched. This CDR3 has 16 amino acids. Germline V gene sequence: CDR1 MNHNS, CDR2 SASEGT. CDR3 in DNA: TGTGCCAGCAGTCCTCGGACTAGCGGGAAGAGAAACATTCAGTACTTC. This gives the protein CASSPRTSGKRNIQYF.

The CDR3 reads CASSLAAEGKEYF. The DNA for the CDR3 is TGTGCCAGCAGCTTGGCTGCGGAGGGGAAGGAGTACTTC. The V and J genes are TRBV5-5 and TRBJ2-7; the D gene is possibly TRBD2 (6 bases). Trimming took 0 bases from V and 11 from J, leaving 15 bases between them. CDR3 length equals 13 residues. The germline V gene has CDR1 SGHKS and CDR2 YYEKEE (reference sequence).

The chain couples TRBV9 to TRBJ2-5, with 7 bases that match TRBD2. CDR3 length: 17 residues. Germline CDR1 is SGDLS and CDR2 is YYNGEE. The J segment lost 0 bases and the V segment lost 5 bases, leaving 13 bases of the junction unmatched. In DNA, the CDR3 is TGTGCCAGCAGTCCCCTGCACGGGCTAGCGGACCAAGAGACCCAGTACTTC. Translating gives CASSPLHGLADQETQYF.

V and J are TRBV7-2 and TRBJ2-7; D uncertain. This CDR3 is built from 13 residues. The V gene lost 5 bases and the J gene lost 3 bases, with 11 bases spanning the gap. Germline CDR1 reads SGHTA; CDR2 reads FQGNSA. The CDR3 sequence: CASSPVAVYEQYF. CDR3 nucleotide sequence: TGTGCCAGCAGCCCTGTGGCGGTCTACGAGCAGTACTTC. Together with reference TRBV7-2 and TRBJ2-7, the CDR3 gives the full variable domain: GAGVSQSPSNKVTEKGKDVELRCDPISGHTALYWYRQSLGQGLEFLIYFQGNSAPDKSGLPSDRFSAERTGGSVSTLTIQRTQQEDSAVYLCASSPVAVYEQYFGPGTRLTVT.

At least ten counts were recorded for this clonotype. The rearrangement uses TRBV11-2 and TRBJ2-3; D possibly uses TRBD1 or TRBD2 (5 bases each). The CDR3 length is 19 residues. Germline loops: CDR1 SGHAT, CDR2 FQNNGV. V was cut by 5 bases and J by 0 bases, with 24 bases left in between. Here the CDR3 DNA reads TGTGCCAGCAGCCTAATGGGGGACCTTCGAGGCGATAGCACAGATACGCAGTATTTT. This gives the protein CASSLMGDLRGDSTDTQYF.

This clonotype was counted a few times. As DNA, the CDR3 is TGTGCCAGCAGCTTAGTACGGGGGACCCTATCCTACGAGCAGTACTTC. This translates into CASSLVRGTLSYEQYF. The rearrangement uses TRBV7-2 and TRBJ2-7; weak D call: TRBD2 (6 bases). In germline, CDR1 is SGHTA, CDR2 FQGNSA. This CDR3 is 16 amino acids long. With 1 base removed from V and 1 base from J, the gap between germline ends came to 14 bases. Full variable domain (remainder filled in from reference TRBV7-2 and TRBJ2-7): GAGVSQSPSNKVTEKGKDVELRCDPISGHTALYWYRQSLGQGLEFLIYFQGNSAPDKSGLPSDRFSAERTGGSVSTLTIQRTQQEDSAVYLCASSLVRGTLSYEQYFGPGTRLTVT.

The chain recombines TRBV5-1 with TRBJ2-3, with a possible D match to TRBD2 (5 bases). The CDR3 contains 14 residues. V lost 0 bases to trimming and J lost 6 bases, with 11 bases between them. Germline V gives CDR1 SGHRS, CDR2 YFSETQ. Here the CDR3 reads CASSLDGSEDTQYF. The CDR3 nucleotides read TGCGCCAGCAGCTTGGATGGGAGCGAGGATACGCAGTATTTT.

The chain couples TRBV30 to TRBJ1-5; D gene unclear. Germline values: CDR1 GTSNPN, CDR2 SVGIG (reference sequence). The length of the CDR3 is 12 residues. V gave up 4 bases and J gave up 2 bases, with 6 bases separating them. The CDR3 spells CAWNWGNQPQHF. In DNA form, the CDR3 reads TGTGCCTGGAACTGGGGCAATCAGCCCCAGCATTTT.

The V gene is TRBV2, the J gene TRBJ2-1; TRBD2 matches 14 bases. J gave up 7 bases and V 5 bases, and 10 bases lay outside the gene matches. This CDR3 is 17 amino acids long. Germline loops: CDR1 SNHLY, CDR2 FYNNEI. In nucleotides, the CDR3 is TGTGCCAGCAGTAGCGGACTAGCGGGAGGTAATAGGAATGAGCAGTTCTTC. Its translation: CASSSGLAGGNRNEQFF.

V is TRBV2 and J is TRBJ2-1; 14 bases agree with TRBD2. Trimming took 5 bases from V and 9 from J; bases not matched to a gene: 6. Germline-derived CDR1 and CDR2 are SNHLY and FYNNEI. The CDR3 sequence is 15 residues long. CDR3 sequence: CASSRLAGGISEQFF. The CDR3 DNA follows: TGTGCCAGCAGTCGACTAGCGGGAGGGATAAGTGAGCAGTTCTTC. The complete variable domain, with remaining parts taken from reference TRBV2 and TRBJ2-1, reads EPEVTQTPSHQVTQMGQEVILRCVPISNHLYFYWYRQILGQKVEFLVSFYNNEISEKSEIFDDQFSVERPDGSNFTLKIRSTKLEDSAMYFCASSRLAGGISEQFFGPGTRLTVL.

This clonotype was observed a few times. Germline is not matched at one junction end, which may reflect a read error. The J gene is TRBJ2-7, the V gene TRBV7-9, with 8 bases identical to TRBD2. The CDR3 loop spans 15 amino acids. Germline V CDR1 and CDR2: SEHNR, FQNEAQ (reference sequence). The CDR3 DNA reads TGTTCCAGCAGCTACCGGGAGGGAAGTTCCTACGAGCAGTACTTC. Residues: CSSSYREGSSYEQYF. Drawing the rest from reference TRBV7-9 and TRBJ2-7, the complete variable domain is DTGVSQNPRHKITKRGQNVTFRCDPISEHNRLYWYRQTLGQGPEFLTYFQNEAQLEKSRLLSDRFSAERPKGSFSTLEIQRTEQGDSAMYLCSSSYREGSSYEQYFGPGTRLTVT.

V usage is TRBV6-2 or TRBV6-3 and J usage is TRBJ2-3; D perhaps matches TRBD2 (6 bases). CDR3 length: 14 amino acids. The ends were cut back, 5 bases at V and 4 bases at J, with 13 bases in the middle. CDR1 MNHEY and CDR2 SVGEGT come from the germline V gene. This CDR3 reads CASSLPGLSDTQYF. CDR3 coding DNA: TGTGCCAGCAGTCTTCCGGGACTTTCAGATACGCAGTATTTT.

This chain joins TRBV11-3 and TRBJ2-1; D gene ambiguous. Germline V gene data show CDR1 as SGHNT and CDR2 as YENEEA. The CDR3 covers 14 residues. Trimming shortened V by 8 bases and J by 7 bases, and 18 bases separated the two germline ends. CDR3 sequence: CASHLGSALNEQFF. CDR3 sequence (DNA): TGTGCCAGCCACCTTGGGTCCGCCCTGAATGAGCAGTTCTTC.

This clonotype showed up just a few times. The chain recombines TRBV6-5 with TRBJ1-1; D remains unclear. The CDR3 covers 14 residues. Germline lookup yields CDR1 MNHEY and CDR2 SVGAGI. Trimming shortened V by 0 bases and J by 1 base, and 6 bases separated the two germline ends. CDR3 bases: TGTGCCAGCAGTTACTCTAGAGGGAACACTGAAGCTTTCTTT. It yields the protein CASSYSRGNTEAFF.